This T cell receptor beta chain was retrieved from a study of CD8 T cells in ankylosing spondylitis. Each TCR beta library was made by quantitative 5'-RACE that incorporated molecular barcodes. TCRdb reprocessed the 5' RACE reads with MiXCR, giving one entry per CDR3 protein. Of roughly 130,000 distinct CDR3 sequences in the sample, around 13% were seen once. The V and J ends lost 4 bases and 7 bases respectively, with 14 bases between them. The CDR3 sequence is 14 residues long. The chain couples TRBV12-3 or TRBV12-4 to TRBJ1-5, with D unresolved. The TCR comes from a female donor with ankylosing spondylitis or in good health (not recorded which). The sequenced sample was blood, either unsorted or a sorted T cell fraction (not recorded which). In DNA form, the CDR3 reads TGTGCCAGCAGTTACTCGCCGGGTGGACAGCCCCAGCATTTT. Encoded protein: CASSYSPGGQPQHF.